This T cell receptor (beta chain) was documented in a study of cytomegalovirus exposure and HLA in healthy donors. About the research overall: Of the donors genotyped, several hundred in all, about 80% fell in the Caucasian-associated ancestry cluster. General observations from the study: TCR beta V- and J-gene trimming was later associated with a missense DCLRE1C variant.

Worth noting for this clone: The antigen is undetermined.

Primers included in the PCR were 60 Vbeta and 13 Jbeta primers. Clones were read by immunoSEQ multiplex PCR, and TCRdb kept only the in-frame ones, dropping some. Here the sample spans roughly 63,000 clones, roughly 70% being singletons. The sequencing input was PBMCs. This clonotype was obtained from a man in his forties or fifties in good health and CMV-seropositive.

In DNA, the CDR3 is TGCGCCAGCAGCCAGCTACAGGGCGGTAATCAGCCCCAGCATTTT. Its protein product is CASSQLQGGNQPQHF. The genes are TRBV4-1 and TRBJ1-5; TRBD1 is a possible D gene (6 bases). The CDR3 totals 15 residues. Germline V lookup: CDR1 MGHRA, CDR2 YSYEKL. The germline V and J ends were trimmed by 3 bases and 4 bases, with 13 bases remaining between them.